The clone carrying this TCR beta chain has ten or more counts. No antigen is known for it. The data were obtained in a study of shared clonotypes between healthy human individuals. Study-wide findings and caveats: Sequencing depth was expected to influence donor clonotype sharing.

The germline gives CDR1 MGHRA, CDR2 YSYEKL. With 3 bases removed from V and 3 bases from J, the gap between germline ends came to 15 bases. The CDR3 sequence is 15 residues long. Running of the assay took place at deep level. Researchers sequenced unsorted PBMC DNA using ten immunoSEQ deep assay plates. Clones were sequenced by immunoSEQ multiplex PCR, and TCRdb holds only the in-frame ones, with some missing. The sample lists about 490,000 clones; more than 75% were seen once. The receptor was isolated from a woman in her thirties or forties in good health. Some clones in this sample may be carry-over from other donors' samples. Sequencing was done on a sample of PBMCs. The chain employs TRBV4-1 and TRBJ2-7; possible D gene TRBD1, 6 bases. The CDR3 here is CASSHAYRVDYEQYF. CDR3 bases: TGCGCCAGCAGCCACGCTTACAGGGTCGACTACGAGCAGTACTTC.